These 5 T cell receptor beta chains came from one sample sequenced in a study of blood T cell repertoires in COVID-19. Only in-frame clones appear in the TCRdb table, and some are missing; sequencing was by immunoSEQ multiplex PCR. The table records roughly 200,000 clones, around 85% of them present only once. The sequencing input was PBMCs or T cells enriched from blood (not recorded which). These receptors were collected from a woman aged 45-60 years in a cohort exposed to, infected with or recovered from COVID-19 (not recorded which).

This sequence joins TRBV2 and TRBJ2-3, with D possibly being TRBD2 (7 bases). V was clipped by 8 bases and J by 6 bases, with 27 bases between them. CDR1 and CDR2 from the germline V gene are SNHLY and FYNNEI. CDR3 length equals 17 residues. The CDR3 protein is CASEVPSWGGFGDTQYF. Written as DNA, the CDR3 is TGTGCCAGCGAGGTCCCAAGCTGGGGGGGCTTTGGGGATACGCAGTATTTT.

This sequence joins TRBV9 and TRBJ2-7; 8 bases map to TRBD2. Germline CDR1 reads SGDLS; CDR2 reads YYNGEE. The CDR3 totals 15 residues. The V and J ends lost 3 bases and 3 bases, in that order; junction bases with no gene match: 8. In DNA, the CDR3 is TGTGCCAGCAGCGCCCGGGGGGGGCAGGGCTACGAGCAGTACTTC. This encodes CASSARGGQGYEQYF.

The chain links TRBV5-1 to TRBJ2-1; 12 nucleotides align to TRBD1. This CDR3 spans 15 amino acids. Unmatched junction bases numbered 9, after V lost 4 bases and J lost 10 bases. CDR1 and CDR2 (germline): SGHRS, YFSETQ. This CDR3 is CASSLVPGQGAEQFF. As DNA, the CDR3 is TGCGCCAGCAGCCTCGTCCCGGGACAGGGGGCCGAGCAGTTCTTC. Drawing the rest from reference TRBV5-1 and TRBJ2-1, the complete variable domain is KAGVTQTPRYLIKTRGQQVTLSCSPISGHRSVSWYQQTPGQGLQFLFEYFSETQRNKGNFPGRFSGRQFSNSRSEMNVSTLELGDSALYLCASSLVPGQGAEQFFGPGTRLTVL.

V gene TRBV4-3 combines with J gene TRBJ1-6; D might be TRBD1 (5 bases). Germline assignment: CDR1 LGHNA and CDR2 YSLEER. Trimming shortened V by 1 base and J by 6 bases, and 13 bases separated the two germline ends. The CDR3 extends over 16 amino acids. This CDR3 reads CASSQAVPGGNSPLHF. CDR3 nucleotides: TGCGCCAGCAGCCAAGCTGTTCCCGGGGGTAATTCACCCCTCCACTTT.

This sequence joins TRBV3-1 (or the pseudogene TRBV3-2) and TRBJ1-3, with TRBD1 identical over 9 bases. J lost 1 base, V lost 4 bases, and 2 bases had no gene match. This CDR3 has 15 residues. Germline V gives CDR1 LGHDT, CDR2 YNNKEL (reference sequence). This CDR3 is CASSLGTGSGNTIYF. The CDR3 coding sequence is TGTGCCAGCAGCCTCGGGACAGGGTCTGGAAACACCATATATTTT.